Here is one T cell receptor (beta chain) with its context. The antigen is unknown. This record belongs to a study of cytomegalovirus exposure and HLA in healthy donors. Study-level findings and limits: Because they were indistinguishable, some V segments, including TRBV6-2 and TRBV6-3, were excluded. Later analysis suggested most CMV-associated TCR beta chains were HLA-restricted.

PCR involved 60 Vbeta and 13 Jbeta primers. In the original processing: Some 10 million of the roughly 80 million unique TCR beta chains counted in a later analysis were shared. Data came from immunoSEQ multiplex PCR; TCRdb stores just in-frame clones and leaves some out. D and trimming were read from the DNA, whereas the V and J calls and clone size are those reported in that table. The data show 150,000 to 200,000 clones, around 75% seen once. V was shortened by 4 bases and J by 3 bases, with 10 bases between the two germline ends. The CDR3 extends over 13 amino acids. Germline-derived CDR1 and CDR2 are SGDLS and YYNGEE.

Material: PBMCs. J is TRBJ2-5 and V is TRBV9, with D possibly TRBD1 on 6 matching bases. This sequence originates from a woman between 35 and 50 years old in good health and CMV-seropositive. The CDR3 DNA sequence: TGTGCCAGCAGCACTAGGACAGAAGAGACCCAGTACTTC. Its protein product is CASSTRTEETQYF. Looking up the rest from reference TRBV9 and TRBJ2-5 gives the full variable domain: DSGVTQTPKHLITATGQRVTLRCSPRSGDLSVYWYQQSLDQGLQFLIQYYNGEERAKGNILERFSAQQFPDLHSELNLSSLELGDSALYFCASSTRTEETQYFGPGTRLLVL.